One sample yielded the 12 T cell receptor beta chains listed below, sequenced in a study of T-cell memory formation after mild COVID-19. TCRdb fed the 5' RACE reads into MiXCR, producing one record per CDR3 protein. The sample includes about 360,000 distinct CDR3 sequences, around 15% of them seen just once. The material sequenced was PBMCs or a T cell subset sorted from them (not recorded which). All receptors derive from a man between 18 and 29 years old who had mild COVID-19 (a few samples of this study predate the infection). Cell type and time point are not known.

This clonotype came up many times. The chain is built from TRBV2 and TRBJ2-7; no firm D call. The CDR3 sequence is 11 residues long. V lost 7 bases, J lost 4 bases, and 8 bases lay in between. Germline CDR1 SNHLY, CDR2 FYNNEI. CDR3 region: CASTVGYEQYF. CDR3 nucleotides: TGTGCCAGCACCGTAGGGTACGAGCAGTACTTC.

The V call is TRBV5-1, the J call TRBJ2-7; 8 bases are shared with TRBD2. V lost 3 bases to trimming and J lost 2 bases; unmatched junction nucleotides: 4. The CDR3 is 14 residues long. Germline V gene sequence: CDR1 SGHRS, CDR2 YFSETQ. CDR3 sequence: CASSSGGGTYEQYF. CDR3 nucleotide sequence: TGCGCCAGCAGCTCCGGCGGGGGGACCTACGAGCAGTACTTC.

The table lists this clonotype with a few counts. This chain links TRBV9 with TRBJ2-1; TRBD2 matches 10 bases. The CDR3 is made up of 17 amino acids. Germline CDR1 is SGDLS and CDR2 is YYNGEE. After removal of 4 bases from V and 1 base from J, the junction contained 8 bases not matched to a gene. The DNA for the CDR3 is TGTGCCAGCAGCAGAAGGCTGACTAGCGGGTCCTACAATGAGCAGTTCTTC. Its translation: CASSRRLTSGSYNEQFF.

This clonotype turned up a few times. The chain joins TRBV4-3 to TRBJ2-2; maybe TRBD2 (5 bases). The ends were cut back, 0 bases at V and 8 bases at J, with 19 bases in the middle. This CDR3 has 17 amino acids. Germline V lookup: CDR1 LGHNA, CDR2 YSLEER. The CDR3 region has the DNA TGCGCCAGCAGCCAAGAAGTAGTGTCGGGGTCGGTGGGGGAGCTGTTTTTT. It translates to CASSQEVVSGSVGELFF.

The sample holds a few counts of this clonotype. This sequence joins TRBV5-1 and TRBJ1-1; D is perhaps TRBD1 (6 bases). This CDR3 region has 17 residues. Germline values: CDR1 SGHRS, CDR2 YFSETQ. V was clipped by 0 bases and J by 6 bases, with 21 bases between them. Written as DNA, the CDR3 is TGCGCCAGCAGCTTGGCTCAGTCTACAGGGATGGACGCTGAAGCTTTCTTT. Amino acids: CASSLAQSTGMDAEAFF.

The V call is TRBV6-1, the J call TRBJ2-2, with TRBD1 identical over 10 bases. The CDR3 is made up of 12 amino acids. J gave up 6 bases and V 10 bases, and 2 bases lay outside the gene matches. Germline V lookup: CDR1 MNHNS, CDR2 SASEGT. CDR3 in DNA: TGTGCCAACGGACAGGGGGCCGGGGAGCTGTTTTTT. Translating gives CANGQGAGELFF.

Many counts were recorded for this clonotype. The CDR3 coding sequence is TGCGCCAGCAGCCTTGAAGGGCGGTGGTACGAGCAGTACTTC. Its protein is CASSLEGRWYEQYF. V gene TRBV5-1 combines with J gene TRBJ2-7; D gene uncertain. Germline assignment: CDR1 SGHRS and CDR2 YFSETQ. The CDR3 runs to 14 residues. V shed 4 bases and J shed 4 bases, with 15 bases lying between them.

The chain recombines TRBV6-5 with TRBJ1-5; no definite D call. Trimming cost V 0 bases and J 6 bases, with 12 bases left between them. Germline-derived CDR1 and CDR2 are MNHEY and SVGAGI. This CDR3 has 15 amino acids. CDR3 sequence (DNA): TGTGCCAGCAGTTACTCGAGCGATTATCCTCAGCCCCAGCATTTT. This sequence encodes CASSYSSDYPQPQHF.

This clonotype appeared a few times. The chain combines TRBV29-1 with TRBJ2-3; TRBD2 agrees at 8 bases. This CDR3 contains 14 residues. After removal of 5 bases from V and 3 bases from J, the junction contained 7 bases not matched to a gene. Germline V gene data show CDR1 as SQVTM and CDR2 as ANQGSEA. The CDR3 sequence: CSVTSGLTTDTQYF. DNA of the CDR3: TGCAGCGTTACTAGCGGACTGACGACAGATACGCAGTATTTT.

V is TRBV20-1 and J is TRBJ1-6; unclear D gene. This CDR3 has 14 amino acids. Per germline, CDR1 DFQATT and CDR2 SNEGSKA (reference sequence). Trimming pared 3 bases from V and 6 bases from J, leaving 12 bases between. CDR3: CSASNGALNSPLHF. DNA for the CDR3: TGCAGTGCTAGTAACGGAGCCCTTAATTCACCCCTCCACTTT.

This clonotype was seen a few times. The chain uses TRBV7-9 and TRBJ2-5, with 7 bases aligning to TRBD1. Germline V CDR1 and CDR2: SEHNR, FQNEAQ (reference sequence). V lost 7 bases to trimming and J lost 1 base; unmatched junction nucleotides: 12. The CDR3 runs 16 residues. CDR3 sequence reads: CASNRFIGGLQETQYF. DNA for the CDR3: TGTGCCAGCAATCGGTTTATAGGGGGCCTCCAAGAGACCCAGTACTTC. The complete variable domain, with remaining parts taken from reference TRBV7-9 and TRBJ2-5, reads DTGVSQNPRHKITKRGQNVTFRCDPISEHNRLYWYRQTLGQGPEFLTYFQNEAQLEKSRLLSDRFSAERPKGSFSTLEIQRTEQGDSAMYLCASNRFIGGLQETQYFGPGTRLLVL.

The chain joins TRBV11-3 to TRBJ2-3; tentative D call: TRBD2 (5 bases). The ends were cut back, 5 bases at V and 0 bases at J, with 12 bases in the middle. Germline V lookup: CDR1 SGHNT, CDR2 YENEEA. This CDR3 has 15 amino acids. The CDR3 sequence is CASSAPGSSTDTQYF. As DNA, the CDR3 is TGTGCCAGCAGCGCTCCGGGATCTAGCACAGATACGCAGTATTTT.